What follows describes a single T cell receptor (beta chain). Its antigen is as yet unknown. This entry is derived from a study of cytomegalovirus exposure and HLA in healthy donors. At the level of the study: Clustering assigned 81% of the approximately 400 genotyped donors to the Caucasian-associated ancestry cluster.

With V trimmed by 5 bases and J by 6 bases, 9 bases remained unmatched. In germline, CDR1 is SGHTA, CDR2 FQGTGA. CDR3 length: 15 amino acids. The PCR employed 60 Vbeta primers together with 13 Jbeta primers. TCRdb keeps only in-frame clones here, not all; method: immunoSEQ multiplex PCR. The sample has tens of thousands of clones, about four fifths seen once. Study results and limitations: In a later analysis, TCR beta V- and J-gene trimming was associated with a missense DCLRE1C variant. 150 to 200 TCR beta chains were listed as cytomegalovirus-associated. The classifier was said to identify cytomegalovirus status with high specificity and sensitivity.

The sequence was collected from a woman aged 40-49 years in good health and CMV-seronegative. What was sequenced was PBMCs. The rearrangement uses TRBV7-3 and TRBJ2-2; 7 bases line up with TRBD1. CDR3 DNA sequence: TGTGCCAGCAGCATACAGACAGGGCTTCCCGGGGAGCTGTTTTTT. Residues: CASSIQTGLPGELFF. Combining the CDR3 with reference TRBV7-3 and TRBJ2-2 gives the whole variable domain GAGVSQTPSNKVTEKGKYVELRCDPISGHTALYWYRQSLGQGPEFLIYFQGTGAADDSGLPNDRFFAVRPEGSVSTLKIQRTERGDSAVYLCASSIQTGLPGELFFGEGSRLTVL.